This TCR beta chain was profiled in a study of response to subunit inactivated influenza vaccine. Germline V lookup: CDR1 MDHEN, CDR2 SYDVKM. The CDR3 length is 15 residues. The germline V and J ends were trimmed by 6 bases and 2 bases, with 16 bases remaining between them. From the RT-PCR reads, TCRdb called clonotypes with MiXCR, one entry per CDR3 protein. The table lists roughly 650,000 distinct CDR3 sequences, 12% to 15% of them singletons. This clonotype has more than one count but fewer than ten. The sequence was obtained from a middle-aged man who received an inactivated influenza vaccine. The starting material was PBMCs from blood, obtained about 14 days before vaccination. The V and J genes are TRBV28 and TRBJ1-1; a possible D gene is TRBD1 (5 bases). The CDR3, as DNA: TGTGCCAGCAGCCTCGAGGGGCACCTTAACACTGAAGCTTTCTTT. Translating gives CASSLEGHLNTEAFF.